This TCR beta chain was identified in a study of blood T cells in healthy people across ages. Study-level findings and limits: Possibly confounding the expanded clonotype changes was the fact that donor CMV status was unknown. There were more naive CD4+ cells and higher diversity in long-lived donors than in aged donors. TCR beta diversity tracked closely with naive T cell percentage.

In this sample, this clonotype turned up a few times. Its specificity is unknown. V was shortened by 0 bases and J by 2 bases, with 12 bases between the two germline ends. The CDR3 is made up of 15 amino acids. The germline V gene has CDR1 SGDLS and CDR2 YYNGEE. A J-beta primer mix and a sample-barcoded 5' primer were used in a second PCR of about 6 to 12 cycles. TCRdb re-called the 5' RACE reads with MiXCR, one entry per CDR3 protein. There are about 1.7 million distinct CDR3 sequences in the sample; 28% occur only once, and approximately 7.7% lies in the top ten. The V gene is TRBV9, the J gene TRBJ2-7; possible D gene TRBD1, 7 bases. The sequencing sample was made of blood. The origin of this receptor is a woman aged 25 to 39 in good health. The CDR3 spells CASSVGRRGAYEQYF. CDR3 nucleotides: TGTGCCAGCAGCGTAGGTCGCAGGGGGGCCTACGAGCAGTACTTC.